This entry lists 9 T cell receptor beta chains sequenced from one sample in a study of STAT5B mutations in CD4+ large granular lymphocyte leukemia. Some clones are missing from TCRdb's copy, which holds only in-frame ones; the method was immunoSEQ multiplex PCR. This table holds 25,000 to 35,000 clones, approximately 71% found once. What was sequenced was CD4+ T cells from blood buffy coats. These receptors came from a human donor in good health.

V gene TRBV30 combines with J gene TRBJ1-4; 11 bases are a match to TRBD1. J was trimmed by 8 bases and V by 2 bases; bases with no gene match: 4. CDR1 and CDR2 (germline): GTSNPN, SVGIG (reference sequence). The CDR3 consists of 14 residues. The CDR3 sequence: CAWSTGTGGEKLFF. The DNA of the CDR3 is TGTGCCTGGAGTACTGGGACAGGGGGGGAAAAACTGTTTTTT. Filled out from reference TRBV30 and TRBJ1-4, the complete variable domain reads SQTIHQWPATLVQPVGSPLSLECTVEGTSNPNLYWYRQAAGRGLQLLFYSVGIGQISSEVPQNLSASRPQDRQFILSSKKLLLSDSGFYLCAWSTGTGGEKLFFGSGTQLSVL.

The table lists this clone with a few counts. The sample holds other DNA sequences that translate to the same CDR3. The chain links TRBV19 to TRBJ1-5, with 7 bases matching TRBD1. Germline V gives CDR1 LNHDA, CDR2 SQIVND (reference sequence). The ends lost 4 bases at V and 6 bases at J; junction bases unmatched: 6. The CDR3 runs 14 residues. In DNA, the CDR3 is TGTGCCAGTAGTACCCAGGGGGGCGGTCAGCCCCAGCATTTT. This encodes CASSTQGGGQPQHF.

This chain joins TRBV18 and TRBJ1-2; D ambiguous. Trimming stripped 8 bases from V and 7 bases from J, with 17 bases between. There are 13 residues in the CDR3. Germline CDR1 and CDR2: KGHSH and LQKENI. The CDR3, as DNA: TGTGCCAGCAAATACGACGCATCAGGTGGCTACACCTTC. Protein sequence: CASKYDASGGYTF.

This clone was seen a handful of times. The rearrangement uses TRBV7-2 and TRBJ1-6; D is uncertain. V lost 1 base and J 4 bases, leaving 8 bases between the germline ends. There are 15 residues in the CDR3. The germline gives CDR1 SGHTA, CDR2 FQGNSA. CDR3: CASSLGSRYNSPLHF. In nucleotides, the CDR3 is TGTGCCAGCAGCTTAGGGAGCCGTTATAATTCACCCCTCCACTTT.

This chain uses TRBV28 with TRBJ1-4; unclear D gene. V lost 5 bases, J lost 5 bases, and 24 bases lay in between. The germline gives CDR1 MDHEN, CDR2 SYDVKM. The CDR3 loop spans 18 amino acids. CDR3 nucleotide sequence: TGTGCCAGCAGTCCAAACCGTGGACTTTGGCAGAGAAATGAAAAACTGTTTTTT. Translated, it gives CASSPNRGLWQRNEKLFF. The variable domain in full, completed from reference TRBV28 and TRBJ1-4, reads DVKVTQSSRYLVKRTGEKVFLECVQDMDHENMFWYRQDPGLGLRLIYFSYDVKMKEKGDIPEGYSVSREKKERFSLILESASTNQTSMYLCASSPNRGLWQRNEKLFFGSGTQLSVL.

The chain combines TRBV10-3 with TRBJ2-7; no firm D call. With 4 bases removed from V and 2 bases from J, the gap between germline ends came to 18 bases. Germline V gene data show CDR1 as ENHRY and CDR2 as SYGVKD. The CDR3 is 16 amino acids. CDR3 amino acids: CAISGPTEGLAYEQYF. In DNA form, the CDR3 reads TGTGCCATCAGTGGCCCCACGGAAGGCCTGGCCTACGAGCAGTACTTC.

The chain uses TRBV6-1 and TRBJ2-7, with D possibly matching TRBD2 (6 bases). The CDR3 length is 10 residues. Germline V gives CDR1 MNHNS, CDR2 SASEGT. V was clipped by 6 bases and J by 6 bases, with 6 bases between them. CDR3 sequence: CASRRGEQYF. The DNA of the CDR3 is TGTGCCAGCAGGCGGGGCGAGCAGTACTTC.

The chain uses TRBV6-5 and TRBJ1-4; D is uncertain. V shed 10 bases and J shed 4 bases, with 7 bases lying between them. This CDR3 has 11 amino acids. Germline V gene data show CDR1 as MNHEY and CDR2 as SVGAGI. This CDR3 reads CAIGFNEKLFF. Written as DNA, the CDR3 is TGTGCCATAGGGTTTAATGAAAAACTGTTTTTT.

V is TRBV27 and J is TRBJ1-3; no definite D call. Germline assignment: CDR1 MNHEY and CDR2 SMNVEV (reference sequence). Deletions cut 4 bases from V and 2 bases from J, with 9 bases between. The length of the CDR3 is 14 residues. CDR3 amino acids: CASSSTEPGNTIYF. The CDR3 region has the DNA TGTGCCAGCAGTTCAACGGAGCCTGGAAACACCATATATTTT.